The 25 T cell receptor beta chains in this list originate from one sample, sequenced in a study of T cells in Graves' hyperthyroidism and ophthalmopathy. Amplification of TCR beta CDR3 regions used RNA as the template. The HTBI primer set was used in a first-round RT-PCR of the TCR CDR3. TCRdb called the multiplex PCR reads again in MiXCR, with one record for every CDR3 protein. Seen here are more than 500,000 distinct CDR3 sequences, roughly 50% observed once, and the top ten hold 19%. The sample consisted of peripheral blood or thyroid tissue (not recorded which). The receptors derive from an adult woman with Graves' disease, either hyperthyroidism or ophthalmopathy (not recorded which).

The CDR3 DNA follows: TGTGCCAGCGTCCCGGGGGTACAAGAGACCCAGTACTTC. This codes for CASVPGVQETQYF. V usage is TRBV7-9 and J usage is TRBJ2-5, with D maybe TRBD2 (6 bases). This CDR3 is 13 amino acids long. CDR1 SEHNR and CDR2 FQNEAQ come from the germline V gene (reference sequence). The V gene lost 8 bases and the J gene lost 2 bases, with 12 bases spanning the gap.

This clonotype was seen more than once but under ten times. The chain recombines TRBV7-3 with TRBJ2-5; TRBD2 aligns across 13 bases. CDR1 and CDR2 (germline): SGHTA, FQGTGA. Trimming cost V 5 bases and J 5 bases; bases outside gene matches: 8. The CDR3 is 16 residues long. The CDR3 DNA follows: TGTGCCAGCAGCGCAGGACTAGCGGGAGATGAGGAGACCCAGTACTTC. Translating gives CASSAGLAGDEETQYF.

The V gene is TRBV5-5, the J gene TRBJ1-4, with D possibly TRBD1 on 6 matching bases. The length of the CDR3 is 15 residues. Germline V gives CDR1 SGHKS, CDR2 YYEKEE (reference sequence). Trimming removed 2 bases at V and 8 bases at J, with 16 bases between. DNA for the CDR3: TGTGCCAGCAGCTTAGCGACAGGCCCTCTGGAAAAACTGTTTTTT. Encoded protein: CASSLATGPLEKLFF.

This clonotype was counted many times. This rearrangement joins TRBV20-1 to TRBJ2-7; 14 nucleotides agree with TRBD2. Germline V gives CDR1 DFQATT, CDR2 SNEGSKA (reference sequence). The CDR3 spans 16 residues. Trimming at V came to 6 bases and at J to 0 bases, leaving 7 bases not matched to a gene. CDR3 sequence (DNA): TGCAGTGCAAACTCCGGGACTAGCGGGAGCTCCTACGAGCAGTACTTC. Amino acid sequence: CSANSGTSGSSYEQYF.

V gene TRBV19 combines with J gene TRBJ1-1; a weak D match, TRBD1 (6 bases). CDR1 is LNHDA, CDR2 SQIVND, per germline (reference sequence). The CDR3 loop spans 14 amino acids. V lost 6 bases and J lost 1, with 12 bases in between. CDR3 residues: CASRKGHTNTEAFF. Here the CDR3 DNA reads TGTGCCAGTAGAAAGGGACACACGAACACTGAAGCTTTCTTT.

This clonotype was seen only a few times. The chain uses TRBV14 and TRBJ2-6; D is uncertain. The CDR3 loop spans 13 amino acids. Germline assignment: CDR1 SGHDN and CDR2 FVKESK. Trimming pared 8 bases from V and 2 bases from J, leaving 7 bases between. The CDR3: CASAFAGANVLTF. The CDR3 coding sequence is TGTGCCAGCGCCTTTGCTGGGGCCAACGTCCTGACTTTC.

This sequence joins TRBV2 and TRBJ1-3; 7 bases fit TRBD1. V gave up 4 bases and J gave up 8 bases; unmatched junction bases: 11. The germline V gene has CDR1 SNHLY and CDR2 FYNNEI. This CDR3 region has 15 residues. CDR3 sequence reads: CASSGQGARLDTIYF. The CDR3, as DNA: TGTGCCAGCAGTGGACAGGGAGCGCGGCTGGACACCATATATTTT.

The chain couples TRBV12-3 or TRBV12-4 to TRBJ1-5, with D unresolved. This CDR3 is built from 14 residues. The V end was cut by 1 base, the J end by 3 bases, with 7 bases between. The CDR3 is CASSLGAANQPQHF. The CDR3 DNA reads as TGTGCCAGCAGTTTAGGGGCAGCCAATCAGCCCCAGCATTTT.

The chain couples TRBV20-1 to TRBJ2-7; 10 bases are shared with TRBD2. After removal of 6 bases from V and 3 bases from J, the junction contained 11 bases not matched to a gene. This CDR3 is built from 15 residues. Per the germline V gene, CDR1 is DFQATT and CDR2 is SNEGSKA (reference sequence). The CDR3 reads CSARGQREGLYEQYF. CDR3 in DNA: TGCAGTGCACGAGGCCAGCGGGAGGGGCTCTACGAGCAGTACTTC.

This clonotype was detected ten times or more. The chain recombines TRBV20-1 with TRBJ1-2; D is perhaps TRBD1 (5 bases). Germline V CDR1 and CDR2: DFQATT, SNEGSKA (reference sequence). This CDR3 has 14 amino acids. Trimming removed 5 bases at V and 1 base at J, with 14 bases between. The CDR3 nucleotides read TGCAGTGCTTATCCCCAGGGCCTTAACTATGGCTACACCTTC. Protein product: CSAYPQGLNYGYTF.

Worth noting for this clonotype: One end of the junction does not line up with germline, which may come from a read error. This chain uses TRBV7-9 with TRBJ2-6; 9 bases are shared with TRBD1. Germline loops: CDR1 SEHNR, CDR2 FQNEAQ (reference sequence). The CDR3 length is 17 residues. Written as DNA, the CDR3 is TGTGCCAGCAGCCCGGGGACAGGGACCTCTGGGGCCGACGTCCTGACTTTC. Its translation: CASSPGTGTSGADVLTF.

J is TRBJ2-5 and V is TRBV10-3; D is possibly TRBD1 (6 bases). Germline V lookup: CDR1 ENHRY, CDR2 SYGVKD. This CDR3 region has 13 residues. V lost 8 bases and J lost 2, with 12 bases in between. The CDR3 spells CAISPGQQETQYF. CDR3 sequence (DNA): TGTGCCATCTCACCGGGACAACAAGAGACCCAGTACTTC.

A note on this clonotype: The junction departs from germline at one end; a sequencing error may be responsible. The V gene is TRBV2, the J gene TRBJ2-2; TRBD2 might be the D (6 bases). Germline V gene lookup returns CDR1 SNHLY and CDR2 FYNNEI. The CDR3 contains 15 residues. CDR3 nucleotide sequence: TGTGCCAGCAGCCCCTATGGGGGGAACACTGGGGAGCTGTTTTTT. Translation: CASSPYGGNTGELFF. Supplemented by reference TRBV2 and TRBJ2-2, the full variable domain reads EPEVTQTPSHQVTQMGQEVILRCVPISNHLYFYWYRQILGQKVEFLVSFYNNEISEKSEIFDDQFSVERPDGSNFTLKIRSTKLEDSAMYFCASSPYGGNTGELFFGEGSRLTVL.

The table lists this clonotype with many counts. This chain links TRBV12-3 or TRBV12-4 with TRBJ2-7; D unresolved. This CDR3 region has 13 residues. Trimming took off 6 bases at V and 2 bases at J, with 11 bases between the two ends. The DNA of the CDR3 is TGTGCCAGCAGGGGAACAGAAACCTACGAGCAGTACTTC. Amino acid sequence: CASRGTETYEQYF.

The chain couples TRBV19 to TRBJ2-2; D remains unclear. Germline CDR1 and CDR2: LNHDA and SQIVND (reference sequence). The CDR3 contains 15 residues. V was trimmed by 3 bases and J by 4 bases, leaving 12 bases between them. The CDR3 loop reads CASSIDRWPTGELFF. The CDR3 bases are TGTGCCAGTAGTATTGACCGTTGGCCCACCGGGGAGCTGTTTTTT. The variable domain in full, completed from reference TRBV19 and TRBJ2-2, reads DGGITQSPKYLFRKEGQNVTLSCEQNLNHDAMYWYRQDPGQGLRLIYYSQIVNDFQKGDIAEGYSVSREKKESFPLTVTSAQKNPTAFYLCASSIDRWPTGELFFGEGSRLTVL.

As to this clonotype: A much larger clonotype is one base distant, so this may be a read error. This chain connects TRBV6-5 to TRBJ2-2; the match to TRBD1 covers 11 bases. The CDR3 is 17 residues long. Germline CDR1 reads MNHEY; CDR2 reads SVGAGI. The V and J ends lost 2 bases and 6 bases, in that order; junction bases with no gene match: 8. The CDR3 DNA follows: TGTGCCAGCAGTTACCCCATCAGGACAGGGGGCGCCGGGGAGCTGTTTTTT. Protein product: CASSYPIRTGGAGELFF.

The chain is built from TRBV14 and TRBJ1-1; D unclear. With 1 base removed from V and 11 bases from J, the gap between germline ends came to 5 bases. The CDR3 is 10 amino acids. Per germline, CDR1 SGHDN and CDR2 FVKESK. In nucleotides, the CDR3 is TGTGCCAGCAGCCAAGCCGGGGCTTTCTTT. This gives the protein CASSQAGAFF.

This clonotype was seen many times. This sequence joins TRBV29-1 and TRBJ1-1; D perhaps matches TRBD1 (6 bases). Germline assignment: CDR1 SQVTM and CDR2 ANQGSEA. Deletions cut 4 bases from V and 3 bases from J, with 15 bases between. CDR3 length equals 14 residues. CDR3 coding DNA: TGCAGCGTTGCCTACCAGGGGTTGGACACTGAAGCTTTCTTT. Amino acids: CSVAYQGLDTEAFF.

The chain joins TRBV19 to TRBJ1-5, with 12 bases lining up with TRBD1. V shed 3 bases, J shed 5 bases, and the junction held 8 bases outside the gene matches. The germline CDR1 and CDR2 sequences are LNHDA and SQIVND (reference sequence). The CDR3 length is 17 residues. CDR3 DNA sequence: TGTGCCAGTAGTATTTCCGGGACAGGGGGCATATATCAGCCCCAGCATTTT. It translates to CASSISGTGGIYQPQHF.

This clonotype was detected only a few times. The chain is built from TRBV7-9 and TRBJ2-5; either TRBD1 or TRBD2 may fit D (5 bases each). Germline V gives CDR1 SEHNR, CDR2 FQNEAQ (reference sequence). The CDR3 is made up of 13 amino acids. Deletions cut 4 bases from V and 5 bases from J, with 11 bases between. CDR3 in amino acids: CASSSNWGETQYF. CDR3 coding DNA: TGTGCCAGCAGCTCTAACTGGGGGGAGACCCAGTACTTC.

The chain joins TRBV29-1 to TRBJ2-5, with unresolved D. The V end lost 0 bases, the J end lost 2 bases, and 10 bases lay between the germline ends. CDR1 and CDR2 (germline): SQVTM, ANQGSEA. This CDR3 contains 14 residues. The CDR3 spells CSVEELRQQETQYF. CDR3 coding DNA: TGCAGCGTTGAAGAGTTGCGGCAGCAAGAGACCCAGTACTTC. Full variable domain (rest looked up from reference TRBV29-1 and TRBJ2-5): SAVISQKPSRDICQRGTSLTIQCQVDSQVTMMFWYRQQPGQSLTLIATANQGSEATYESGFVIDKFPISRPNLTFSTLTVSNMSPEDSSIYLCSVEELRQQETQYFGPGTRLLVL.

The genes are TRBV10-3 and TRBJ1-5; possible D gene TRBD1, 5 bases. V was clipped by 4 bases and J by 14 bases, with 12 bases between them. This CDR3 has 11 residues. Germline loops: CDR1 ENHRY, CDR2 SYGVKD. CDR3 region: CAISGGVDEHF. The CDR3 coding sequence is TGTGCCATCAGTGGGGGGGTGGATGAGCATTTT.

In this sample, this clonotype turned up many times. This chain links TRBV2 with TRBJ2-3; D is ambiguous. The CDR3 spans 12 residues. Germline CDR1 and CDR2: SNHLY and FYNNEI. V lost 11 bases, J lost 2 bases, and 11 bases lay in between. The CDR3 is CAHSQDTDTQYF. The CDR3 coding sequence is TGTGCCCATTCCCAAGACACAGATACGCAGTATTTT.

The CDR3 loop reads CASTKLSGNTIYF. The CDR3 region has the DNA TGTGCCAGCACAAAACTCTCTGGAAACACCATATATTTT. The chain carries TRBV7-9 and TRBJ1-3; the D is unclear. Germline V lookup: CDR1 SEHNR, CDR2 FQNEAQ (reference sequence). The CDR3 is made up of 13 amino acids. Trimming cost V 7 bases and J 0 bases, with 7 bases left between them.

This clonotype has ten or more counts. DNA of the CDR3: TGTGCCAGCAGCTTATCGCCTTATAATTCACCCCTCCACTTT. This encodes CASSLSPYNSPLHF. V and J are TRBV7-6 and TRBJ1-6, with D unclear. The CDR3 is made up of 14 amino acids. Trimming pared 2 bases from V and 4 bases from J, leaving 6 bases between. Germline V gene sequence: CDR1 SGHVS, CDR2 FNYEAQ. The full variable domain, rest sourced from reference TRBV7-6 and TRBJ1-6, is GAGVSQSPRYKVTKRGQDVALRCDPISGHVSLYWYRQALGQGPEFLTYFNYEAQQDKSGLPNDRFSAERPEGSISTLTIQRTEQRDSAMYRCASSLSPYNSPLHFGNGTRLTVT.